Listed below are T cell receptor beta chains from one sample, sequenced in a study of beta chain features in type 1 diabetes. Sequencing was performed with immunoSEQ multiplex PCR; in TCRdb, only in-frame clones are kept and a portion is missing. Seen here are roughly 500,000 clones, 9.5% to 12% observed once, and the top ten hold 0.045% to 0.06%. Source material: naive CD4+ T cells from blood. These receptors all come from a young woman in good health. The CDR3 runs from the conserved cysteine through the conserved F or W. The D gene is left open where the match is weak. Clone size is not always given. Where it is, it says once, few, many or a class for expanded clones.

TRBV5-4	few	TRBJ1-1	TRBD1	TGTGCCAGCAGCTCCCAGGGGGCGACTTTCTTT	CASSSQGATFF
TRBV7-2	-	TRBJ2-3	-	TGTGCCAGCAGCGTAGGAGGGAGGACAGGCGATACGCAGTATTTT	CASSVGGRTGDTQYF
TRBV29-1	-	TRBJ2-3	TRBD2	TGCAGCGTTGCCCCCGCGGGGGTGAACACAGATACGCAGTATTTT	CSVAPAGVNTDTQYF
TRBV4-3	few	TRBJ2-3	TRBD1	TGCGCCAGCAGCCAAGATCGGACAGGGATCACAGATACGCAGTATTTT	CASSQDRTGITDTQYF
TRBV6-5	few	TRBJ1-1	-	TGTGCCAGCAGTTACCCCGACGGCGAAGCTTTCTTT	CASSYPDGEAFF
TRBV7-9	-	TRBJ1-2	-	TGTGCCAGCAGCCCCGGTGTGACTAACTATGGCTACACCTTC	CASSPGVTNYGYTF
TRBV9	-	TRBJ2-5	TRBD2	TGTGCCAGCAGCGTAGGGACTAGCGGGAGAGAGACCCAGTACTTC	CASSVGTSGRETQYF
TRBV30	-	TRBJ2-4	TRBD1	TGTGCCTGGACCGAAGGGGGCAGGGGTGCTTTCGGCATTCAGTACTTC	CAWTEGGRGAFGIQYF
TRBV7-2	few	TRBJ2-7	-	TGTGCCAGCAGCATCCTCGGAGGGTCCTACGAGCAGTACTTC	CASSILGGSYEQYF
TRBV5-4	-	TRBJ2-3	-	TGTGCCAGCAGCCTCCATGCCACAGATACGCAGTATTTT	CASSLHATDTQYF
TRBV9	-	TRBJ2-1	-	TGTGCCAGCAGCCCTAGGAGGAGCTCCTACAATGAGCAGTTCTTC	CASSPRRSSYNEQFF
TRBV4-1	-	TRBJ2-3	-	TGCGCCAGCAGCCAAGATCCGGATAGAGGTACGCAGTATTTT	CASSQDPDRGTQYF